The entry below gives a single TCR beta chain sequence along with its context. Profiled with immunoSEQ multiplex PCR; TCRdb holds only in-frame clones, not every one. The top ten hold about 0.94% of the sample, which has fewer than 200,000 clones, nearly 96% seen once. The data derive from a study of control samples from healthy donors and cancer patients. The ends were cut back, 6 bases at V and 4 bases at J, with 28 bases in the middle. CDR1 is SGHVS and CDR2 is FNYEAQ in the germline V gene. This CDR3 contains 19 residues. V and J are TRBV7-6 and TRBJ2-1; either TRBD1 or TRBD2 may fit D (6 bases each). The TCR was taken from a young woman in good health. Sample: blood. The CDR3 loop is CASSLLPSRGLTLYNEQFF. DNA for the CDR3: TGTGCCAGCAGTTTACTCCCCTCCCGGGGGCTTACACTTTACAATGAGCAGTTCTTC.